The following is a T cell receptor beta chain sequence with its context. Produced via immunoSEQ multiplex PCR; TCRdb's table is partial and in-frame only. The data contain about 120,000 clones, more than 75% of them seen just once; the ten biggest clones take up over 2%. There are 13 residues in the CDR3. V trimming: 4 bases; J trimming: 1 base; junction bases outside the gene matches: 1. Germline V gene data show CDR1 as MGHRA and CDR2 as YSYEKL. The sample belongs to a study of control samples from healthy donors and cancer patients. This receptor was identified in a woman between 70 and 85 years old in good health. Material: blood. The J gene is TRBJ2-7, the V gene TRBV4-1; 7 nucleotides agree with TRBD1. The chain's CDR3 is CASSRQGSYEQYF. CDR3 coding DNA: TGCGCCAGCAGCCGACAGGGTTCCTACGAGCAGTACTTC.